The source of this TCR beta chain is a study of PD-1 blockade in classical Hodgkin lymphoma. Study outcomes and limitations: With CD4+ cells, TCR diversity rose significantly by C4D1, but not with CD8+ cells.

The germline CDR1 and CDR2 sequences are SGHAT and FQNNGV. J was trimmed by 0 bases and V by 3 bases; bases with no gene match: 2. The CDR3 runs to 15 residues. Only in-frame clones appear in the TCRdb table, and some are missing; sequencing was by immunoSEQ multiplex PCR. This table holds about 43,000 clones, approximately 70% found once. Brentuximab vedotin exposure varied among the patients, all of whom had relapsed after autologous stem cell transplantation. Patients reached a best response of complete response, partial response or progressive disease. Note on this clone: Its antigen remains unidentified.

The sample was peripheral blood mononuclear cells (PBMCs), taken before the second cycle of nivolumab. The receptor was derived from a human donor with classical Hodgkin lymphoma. This rearrangement joins TRBV11-2 to TRBJ2-1, with 7 bases that match TRBD2. The CDR3 protein is CASSFGRSSYNEQFF. The DNA of the CDR3 is TGTGCCAGCAGCTTCGGGAGGTCCTCCTACAATGAGCAGTTCTTC.